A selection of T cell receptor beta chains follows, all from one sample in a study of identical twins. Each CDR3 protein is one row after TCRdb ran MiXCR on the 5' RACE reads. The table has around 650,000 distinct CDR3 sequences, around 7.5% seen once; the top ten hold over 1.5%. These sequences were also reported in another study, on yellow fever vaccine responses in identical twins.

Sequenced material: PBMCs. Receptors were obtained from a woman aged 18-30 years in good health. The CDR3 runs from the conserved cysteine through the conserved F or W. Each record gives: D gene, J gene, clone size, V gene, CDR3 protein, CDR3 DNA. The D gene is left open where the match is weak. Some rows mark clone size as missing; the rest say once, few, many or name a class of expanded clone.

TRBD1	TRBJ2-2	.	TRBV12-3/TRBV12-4	CASNPGTGEIGELFF	TGTGCCAGCAACCCCGGGACAGGGGAGATCGGGGAGCTGTTTTTT
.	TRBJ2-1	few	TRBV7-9	CASSLRETTYNEQFF	TGTGCCAGCAGCTTACGGGAGACCACCTACAATGAGCAGTTCTTC
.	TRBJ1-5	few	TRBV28	CASTSMQGNNQPQHF	TGTGCCAGCACCTCGATGCAGGGAAACAATCAGCCCCAGCATTTT
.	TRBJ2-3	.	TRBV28	CASSLLNTDTQYF	TGTGCCAGCAGTTTATTAAACACAGATACGCAGTATTTT
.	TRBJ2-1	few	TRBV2	CASSRLASSYNEQFF	TGTGCCAGCAGCCGACTGGCGAGCTCCTACAATGAGCAGTTCTTC
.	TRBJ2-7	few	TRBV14	CASSPIPREYYEQYF	TGTGCCAGCAGCCCCATCCCCAGGGAGTACTACGAGCAGTACTTC
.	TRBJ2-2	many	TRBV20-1	CSASGVRKGGELFF	TGCAGTGCTAGTGGGGTGCGGAAGGGCGGGGAGCTGTTTTTT
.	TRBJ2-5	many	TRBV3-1	CASSQEGETQYF	TGTGCCAGCAGCCAAGAAGGAGAGACCCAGTACTTC
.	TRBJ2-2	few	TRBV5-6	CATCLGQGVTGELFF	TGTGCCACCTGCCTGGGGCAGGGAGTCACCGGGGAGCTGTTTTTT
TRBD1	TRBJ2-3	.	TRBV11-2	CASSTPGQASDTQYF	TGTGCCAGCAGCACTCCGGGACAGGCATCCGATACGCAGTATTTT
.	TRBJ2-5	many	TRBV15	CATSRERTTQETQYF	TGTGCCACCAGCAGAGAGAGAACAACACAAGAGACCCAGTACTTC
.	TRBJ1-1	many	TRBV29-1	CSVERPQTMNTEAFF	TGCAGCGTAGAAAGACCGCAGACCATGAACACTGAAGCTTTCTTT
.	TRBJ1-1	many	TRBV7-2	CASSLGVKTEAFF	TGTGCCAGCAGCTTAGGGGTTAAGACTGAAGCTTTCTTT
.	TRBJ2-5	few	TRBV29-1	CSVGGSEETQYF	TGCAGCGTTGGGGGGTCGGAGGAGACCCAGTACTTC
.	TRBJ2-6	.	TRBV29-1	CSAIEGANVLTF	TGCAGCGCTATAGAAGGGGCCAACGTCCTGACTTTC
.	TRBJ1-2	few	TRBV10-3	CAISNQDNYGYTF	TGTGCCATCAGTAACCAGGATAACTATGGCTACACCTTC
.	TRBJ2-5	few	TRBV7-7	CASTQGSGETQYF	TGTGCCAGCACCCAGGGTAGCGGAGAGACCCAGTACTTC
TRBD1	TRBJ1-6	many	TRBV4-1	CASSQLAGTVYNSPLHF	TGCGCCAGCAGCCAATTAGCCGGGACAGTGTATAATTCACCCCTCCACTTT
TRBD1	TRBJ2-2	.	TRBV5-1	CASSLGRTGPSRELFF	TGCGCCAGCAGCTTGGGGAGGACAGGGCCTTCTAGGGAGCTGTTTTTT
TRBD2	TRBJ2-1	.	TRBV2	CASSRPGAGVYNEQFF	TGTGCCAGCAGCCGCCCCGGAGCGGGGGTCTACAATGAGCAGTTCTTC
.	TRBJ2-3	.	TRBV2	CASSEEARTDTQYF	TGTGCCAGCAGTGAAGAGGCCCGCACAGATACGCAGTATTTT
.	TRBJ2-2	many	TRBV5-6	CASSFFLTANTGELFF	TGTGCCAGCAGCTTTTTCCTGACAGCAAACACCGGGGAGCTGTTTTTT
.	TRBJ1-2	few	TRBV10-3	CAISAAGVYYGYTF	TGTGCCATCAGCGCAGCCGGGGTGTACTATGGCTACACCTTC
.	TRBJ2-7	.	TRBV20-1	CSARMGYEQYF	TGCAGTGCTAGAATGGGGTACGAGCAGTACTTC
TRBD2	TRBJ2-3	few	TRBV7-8	CASSSIDHSGGDTDTQYF	TGTGCCAGCAGCTCCATCGACCATAGCGGGGGAGATACAGATACGCAGTATTTT
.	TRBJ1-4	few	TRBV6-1	CASMVDRVNEKLFF	TGTGCCAGCATGGTGGACCGGGTTAATGAAAAACTGTTTTTT
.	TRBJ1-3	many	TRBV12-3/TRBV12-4	CASSRSSGNTIYF	TGTGCCAGCAGCCGGAGCTCTGGAAACACCATATATTTT
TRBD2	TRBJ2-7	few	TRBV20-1	CSALVAGSYEQYF	TGCAGTGCTTTGGTAGCGGGCTCCTACGAGCAGTACTTC
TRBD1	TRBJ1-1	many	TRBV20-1	CSAPQGAYTEAFF	TGCAGTGCGCCCCAGGGGGCGTACACTGAAGCTTTCTTT
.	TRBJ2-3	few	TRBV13	CASSLGLSRGFTDTQYF	TGTGCCAGCAGCTTAGGCCTAAGTCGGGGCTTCACAGATACGCAGTATTTT
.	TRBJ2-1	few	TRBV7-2	CASATSYEQFF	TGTGCCAGCGCAACTAGCTATGAGCAGTTCTTC
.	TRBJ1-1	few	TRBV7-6	CASSLVGFWFEPHRGAMNTEAFF	TGTGCCAGCAGCTTAGTCGGTTTTTGGTTCGAACCCCACCGGGGCGCTATGAACACTGAAGCTTTCTTT
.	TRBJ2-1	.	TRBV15	CATSEMLGSGQFF	TGTGCCACCAGCGAAATGTTGGGGTCGGGCCAGTTCTTC
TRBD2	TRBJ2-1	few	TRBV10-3	CAISGTSGGSYNEQFF	TGTGCCATCAGTGGGACTAGCGGGGGGAGCTACAATGAGCAGTTCTTC
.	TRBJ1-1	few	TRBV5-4	CASSLEPGTDEAFF	TGTGCCAGCAGCTTGGAACCCGGGACGGACGAAGCTTTCTTT
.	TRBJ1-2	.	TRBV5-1	CASRQDSTATGYTF	TGCGCCAGCAGGCAGGACAGCACAGCCACGGGCTACACCTTC
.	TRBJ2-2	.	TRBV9	CASSVLADGSNTGELFF	TGTGCCAGCAGCGTATTGGCGGACGGATCGAACACCGGGGAGCTGTTTTTT